The source of this TCR beta chain is a study of T cell responses to AZD1222 COVID-19 vaccine. Broader study findings: White British people made up most donors, females outnumbered males, and clonal diversity was possibly underestimated. Nearly half of the spike-specific TCRs reportedly recognize variant regions that carry no mutations. Spike-specific TCRs gained breadth and depth after people received two AZD1222 doses.

The CDR3 runs 13 residues. V was clipped by 5 bases and J by 1 base, with 9 bases between them. In germline, CDR1 is SGHNT, CDR2 YYREEE (reference sequence). Turning to this clone: No antigen is known for it.

Clones were read by immunoSEQ multiplex PCR, and TCRdb kept only the in-frame ones, dropping some. The sample holds some 130,000 clones, over 75% seen once. The sample in question was peripheral blood, obtained on day 0 of AZD1222 vaccination. The TCR comes from an adult in good health. This chain uses TRBV5-4 with TRBJ2-5; D is unclear. CDR3 amino acids: CASRVGSQETQYF. CDR3 nucleotide sequence: TGTGCCAGCAGGGTCGGCAGCCAAGAGACCCAGTACTTC.